This TCR beta chain was found in a study of T cells in Graves' hyperthyroidism and ophthalmopathy. Study results and limitations: Ophthalmopathy, as predicted by the model, came a median roughly 6.3 months after the prediction. The majority of expanded thyroid clonotypes above 0.001 also appeared in blood.

The study based diagnoses on clinical symptoms, serum thyroxine and TRAb, thyroid ultrasound and orbital computed tomography. The CDR3 length is 12 residues. V was trimmed by 2 bases and J by 6 bases, leaving 7 bases between them. Germline values: CDR1 KGHSH, CDR2 LQKENI. The CDR3 regions of TCR beta were amplified from RNA transcripts. TCR CDR3 underwent first-round RT-PCR with the HTBI primer set. In TCRdb, the multiplex PCR reads were re-called with MiXCR into one record per CDR3 protein. The data contain 350,000 to 450,000 distinct CDR3 sequences, approximately 18% of them singletons. This clonotype was recorded at least ten times. Antigen specificity is unknown.

The sequence derives from a young woman with Graves' hyperthyroidism that later progressed to Graves' ophthalmopathy. Sequencing was carried out using blood. The chain joins TRBV18 to TRBJ1-2, with unresolved D. CDR3 coding DNA: TGTGCCAGCTCACCAGAGGTTAATGGCTACACCTTC. Amino acid sequence: CASSPEVNGYTF. The variable domain in full, completed from reference TRBV18 and TRBJ1-2, reads NAGVMQNPRHLVRRRGQEARLRCSPMKGHSHVYWYRQLPEEGLKFMVYLQKENIIDESGMPKERFSAEFPKEGPSILRIQQVVRGDSAAYFCASSPEVNGYTFGSGTRLTVV.